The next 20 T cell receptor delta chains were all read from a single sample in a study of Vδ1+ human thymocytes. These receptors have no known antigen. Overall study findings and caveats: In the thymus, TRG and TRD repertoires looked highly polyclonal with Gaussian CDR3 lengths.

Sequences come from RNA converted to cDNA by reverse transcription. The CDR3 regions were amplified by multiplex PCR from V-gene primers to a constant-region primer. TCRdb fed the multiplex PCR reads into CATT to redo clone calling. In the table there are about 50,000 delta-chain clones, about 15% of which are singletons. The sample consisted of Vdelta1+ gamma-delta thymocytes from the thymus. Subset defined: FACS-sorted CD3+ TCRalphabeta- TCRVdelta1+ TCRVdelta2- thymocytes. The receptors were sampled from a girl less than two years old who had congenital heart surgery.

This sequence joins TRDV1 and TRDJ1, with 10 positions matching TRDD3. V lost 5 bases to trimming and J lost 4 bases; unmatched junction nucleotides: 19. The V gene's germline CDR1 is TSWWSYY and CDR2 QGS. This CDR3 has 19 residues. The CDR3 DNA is TGTGCTCTTGGGCCGCATCCCAGACTGGGGGATCCTTCAGTCGATAAACTCATCTTT. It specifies CALGPHPRLGDPSVDKLIF.

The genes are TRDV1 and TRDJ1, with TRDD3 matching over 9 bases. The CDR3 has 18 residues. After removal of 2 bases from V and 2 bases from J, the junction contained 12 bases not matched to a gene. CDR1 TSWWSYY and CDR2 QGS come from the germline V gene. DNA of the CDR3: TGTGCTCTTGGGGAAGAGTATCCGAGCTGGGGGATGACCGATAAACTCATCTTT. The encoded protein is CALGEEYPSWGMTDKLIF.

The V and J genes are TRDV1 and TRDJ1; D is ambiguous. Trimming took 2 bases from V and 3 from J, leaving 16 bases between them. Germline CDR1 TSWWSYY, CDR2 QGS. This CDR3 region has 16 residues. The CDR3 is CALGEEVKRNADKLIF. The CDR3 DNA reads TGTGCTCTTGGGGAAGAGGTTAAGCGGAACGCCGATAAACTCATCTTT.

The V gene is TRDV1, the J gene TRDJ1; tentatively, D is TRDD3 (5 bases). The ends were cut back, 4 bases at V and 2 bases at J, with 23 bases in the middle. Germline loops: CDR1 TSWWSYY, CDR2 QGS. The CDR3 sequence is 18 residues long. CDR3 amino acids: CALGVATGRAQLTDKLIF. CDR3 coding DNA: TGTGCTCTTGGGGTGGCCACGGGGAGGGCTCAATTAACCGATAAACTCATCTTT.

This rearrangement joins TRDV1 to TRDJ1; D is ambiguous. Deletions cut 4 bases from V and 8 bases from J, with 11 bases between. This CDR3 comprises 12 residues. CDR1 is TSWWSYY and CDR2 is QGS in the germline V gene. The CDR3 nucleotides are TGTGCTCTTGGGGCCCCCCCTCTCAAACTCATCTTT. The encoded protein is CALGAPPLKLIF.

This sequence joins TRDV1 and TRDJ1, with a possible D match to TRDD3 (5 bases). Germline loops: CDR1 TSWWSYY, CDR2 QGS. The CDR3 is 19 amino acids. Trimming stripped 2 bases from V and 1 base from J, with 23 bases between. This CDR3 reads CALGEIPIGGQPLTDKLIF. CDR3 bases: TGTGCTCTTGGGGAAATCCCTATAGGGGGTCAGCCGCTCACCGATAAACTCATCTTT.

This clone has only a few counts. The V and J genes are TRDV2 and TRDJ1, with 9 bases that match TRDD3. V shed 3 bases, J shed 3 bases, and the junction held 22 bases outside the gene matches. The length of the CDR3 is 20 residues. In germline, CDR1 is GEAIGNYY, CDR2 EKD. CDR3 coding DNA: TGTGCCTGTGACTTTCACCCTATCTGGGGGATCCCCCCGGTGGCCGATAAACTCATCTTT. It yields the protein CACDFHPIWGIPPVADKLIF.

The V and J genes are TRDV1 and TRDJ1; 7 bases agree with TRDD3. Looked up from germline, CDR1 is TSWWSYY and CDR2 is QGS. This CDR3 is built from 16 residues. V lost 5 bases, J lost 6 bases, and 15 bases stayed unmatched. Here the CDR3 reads CALGSSRLWGTNKLIF. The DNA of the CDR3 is TGTGCTCTTGGGTCTTCCCGACTTTGGGGGACTAATAAACTCATCTTT.

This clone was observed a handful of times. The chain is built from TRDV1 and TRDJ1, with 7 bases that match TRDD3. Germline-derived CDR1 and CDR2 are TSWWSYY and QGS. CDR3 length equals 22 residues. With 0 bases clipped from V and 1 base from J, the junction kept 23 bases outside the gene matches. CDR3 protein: CALGELSRPGDGRLTVTDKLIF. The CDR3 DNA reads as TGTGCTCTTGGGGAACTCTCACGACCGGGGGATGGGAGACTCACCGTCACCGATAAACTCATCTTT.

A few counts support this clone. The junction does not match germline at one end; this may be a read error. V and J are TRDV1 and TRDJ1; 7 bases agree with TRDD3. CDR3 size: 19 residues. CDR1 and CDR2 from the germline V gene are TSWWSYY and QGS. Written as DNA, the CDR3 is TGTGCTCTTGGGAGACCCTTTCAGACAAGGATACGAAACACCGATAAACTCATCTTC. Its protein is CALGRPFQTRIRNTDKLIF.

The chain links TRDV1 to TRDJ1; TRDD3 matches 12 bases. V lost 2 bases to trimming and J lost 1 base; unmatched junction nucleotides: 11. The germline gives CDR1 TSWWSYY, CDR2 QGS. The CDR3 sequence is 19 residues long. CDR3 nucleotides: TGTGCTCTTGGGGAATCGTCGTACTGGGGGATACTAACCACCGATAAACTCATCTTT. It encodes CALGESSYWGILTTDKLIF.

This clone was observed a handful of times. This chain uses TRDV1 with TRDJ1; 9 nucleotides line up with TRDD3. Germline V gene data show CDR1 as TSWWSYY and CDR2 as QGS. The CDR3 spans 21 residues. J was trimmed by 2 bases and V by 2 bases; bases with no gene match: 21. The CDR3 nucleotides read TGTGCTCTTGGGGAATCCGACCTCTATGGGCTGGGGGATGAGAGGACCGATAAACTCATCTTT. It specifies CALGESDLYGLGDERTDKLIF.

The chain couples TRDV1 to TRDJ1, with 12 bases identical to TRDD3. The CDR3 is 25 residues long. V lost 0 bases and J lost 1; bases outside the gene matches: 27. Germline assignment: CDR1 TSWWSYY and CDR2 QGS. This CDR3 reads CALGELSLPSGGYAGRLPRTDKLIF. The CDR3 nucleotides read TGTGCTCTTGGGGAACTAAGCCTTCCTTCTGGGGGATACGCGGGTCGCCTCCCCCGCACCGATAAACTCATCTTT.

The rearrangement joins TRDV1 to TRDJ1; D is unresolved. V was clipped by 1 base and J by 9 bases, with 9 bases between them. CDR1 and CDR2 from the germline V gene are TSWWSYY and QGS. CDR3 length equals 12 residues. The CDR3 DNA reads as TGTGCTCTTGGGGAACGCGCTTGGCAACTCATCTTT. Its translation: CALGERAWQLIF.

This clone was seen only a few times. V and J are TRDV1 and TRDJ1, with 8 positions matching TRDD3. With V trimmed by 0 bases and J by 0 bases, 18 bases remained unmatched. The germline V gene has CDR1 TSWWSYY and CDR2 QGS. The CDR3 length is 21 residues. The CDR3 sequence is CALGELSFLSMRDTHTDKLIF. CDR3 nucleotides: TGTGCTCTTGGGGAACTGTCGTTCCTAAGTATGCGGGATACGCACACCGATAAACTCATCTTT.

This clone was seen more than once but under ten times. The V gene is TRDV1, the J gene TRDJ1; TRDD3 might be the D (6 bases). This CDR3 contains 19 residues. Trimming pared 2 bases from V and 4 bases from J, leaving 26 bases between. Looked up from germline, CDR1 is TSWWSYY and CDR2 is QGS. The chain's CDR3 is CALGEFRSYGGPHDDKLIF. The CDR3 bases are TGTGCTCTTGGGGAATTCCGGTCATATGGGGGTCCTCACGACGATAAACTCATCTTT.

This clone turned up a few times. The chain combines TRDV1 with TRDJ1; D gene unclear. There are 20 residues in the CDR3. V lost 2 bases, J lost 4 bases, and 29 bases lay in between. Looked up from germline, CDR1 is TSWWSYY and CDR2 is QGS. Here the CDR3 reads CALGEGPYKCGTMTFDKLIF. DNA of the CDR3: TGTGCTCTTGGGGAAGGTCCCTATAAGTGTGGGACGATGACGTTCGATAAACTCATCTTT.

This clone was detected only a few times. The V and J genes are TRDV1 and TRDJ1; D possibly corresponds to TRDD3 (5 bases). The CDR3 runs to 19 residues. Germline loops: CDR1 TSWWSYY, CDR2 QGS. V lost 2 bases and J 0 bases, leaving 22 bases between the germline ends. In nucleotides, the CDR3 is TGTGCTCTTGGGGAAGAGGTGGGGCTACAACTCCACTACACCGATAAACTCATCTTT. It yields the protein CALGEEVGLQLHYTDKLIF.

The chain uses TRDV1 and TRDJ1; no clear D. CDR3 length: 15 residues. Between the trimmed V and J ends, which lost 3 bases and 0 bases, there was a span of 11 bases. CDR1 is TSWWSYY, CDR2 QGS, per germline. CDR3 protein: CALGDNYPYTDKLIF. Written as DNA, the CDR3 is TGTGCTCTTGGGGACAATTACCCTTACACCGATAAACTCATCTTT.

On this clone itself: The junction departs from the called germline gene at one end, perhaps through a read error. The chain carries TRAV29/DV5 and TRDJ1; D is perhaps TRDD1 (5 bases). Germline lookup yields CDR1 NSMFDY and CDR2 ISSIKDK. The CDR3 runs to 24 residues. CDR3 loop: CAASGVPLRRCHDSPHLNTDKLTF. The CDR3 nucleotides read TGTGCAGCAAGCGGGGTCCCACTACGACGGTGTCATGATAGTCCCCACCTAAACACCGATAAACTCACCTTT.